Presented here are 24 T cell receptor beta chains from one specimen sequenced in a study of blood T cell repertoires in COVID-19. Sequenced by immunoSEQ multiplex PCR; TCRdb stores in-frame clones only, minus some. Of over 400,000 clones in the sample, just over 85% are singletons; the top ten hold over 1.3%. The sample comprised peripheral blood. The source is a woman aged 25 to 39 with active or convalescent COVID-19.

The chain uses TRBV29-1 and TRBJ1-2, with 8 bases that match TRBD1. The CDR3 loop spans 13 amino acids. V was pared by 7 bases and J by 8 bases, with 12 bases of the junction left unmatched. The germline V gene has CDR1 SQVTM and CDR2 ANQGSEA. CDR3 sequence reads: CSAGGATGEGYTF. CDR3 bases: TGCAGCGCCGGAGGGGCGACAGGGGAAGGCTACACCTTC.

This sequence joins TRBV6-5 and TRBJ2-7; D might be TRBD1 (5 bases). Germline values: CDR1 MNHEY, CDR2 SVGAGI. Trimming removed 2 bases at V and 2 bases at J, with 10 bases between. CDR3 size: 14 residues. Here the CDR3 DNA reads TGTGCCAGCAGTTACCAGGGTTCGACCTACGAGCAGTACTTC. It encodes CASSYQGSTYEQYF.

The CDR3 sequence is CASWTASSESTEAFF. The DNA of the CDR3 is TGTGCCAGTTGGACAGCGTCCTCGGAGAGCACTGAAGCTTTCTTT. The J gene is TRBJ1-1, the V gene TRBV27, with a tentative D call TRBD1 (6 bases). CDR1 and CDR2 from the germline V gene are MNHEY and SMNVEV (reference sequence). V lost 9 bases to trimming and J lost 4 bases, with 21 bases between them. CDR3 length equals 15 residues.

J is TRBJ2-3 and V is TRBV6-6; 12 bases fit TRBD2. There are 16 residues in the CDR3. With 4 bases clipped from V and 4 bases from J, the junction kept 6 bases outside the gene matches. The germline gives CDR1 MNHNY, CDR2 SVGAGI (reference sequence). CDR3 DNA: TGTGCCAGCAGTTCCGCTAGCGGGGGGGTTCCAGATACGCAGTATTTT. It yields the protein CASSSASGGVPDTQYF.

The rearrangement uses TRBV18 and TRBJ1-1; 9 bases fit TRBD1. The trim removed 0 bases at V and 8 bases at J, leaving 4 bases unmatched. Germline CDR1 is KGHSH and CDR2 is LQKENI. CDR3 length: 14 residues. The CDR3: CASSPPGQGTEAFF. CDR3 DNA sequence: TGTGCCAGCTCACCACCGGGACAGGGTACCGAAGCTTTCTTT.

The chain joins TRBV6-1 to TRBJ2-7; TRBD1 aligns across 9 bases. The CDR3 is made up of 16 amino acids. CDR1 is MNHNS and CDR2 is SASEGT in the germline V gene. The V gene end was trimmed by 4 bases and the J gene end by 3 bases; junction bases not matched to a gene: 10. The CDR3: CASSAYPSGQGYEQYF. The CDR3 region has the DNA TGTGCCAGCAGTGCTTACCCCTCGGGACAGGGCTACGAGCAGTACTTC.

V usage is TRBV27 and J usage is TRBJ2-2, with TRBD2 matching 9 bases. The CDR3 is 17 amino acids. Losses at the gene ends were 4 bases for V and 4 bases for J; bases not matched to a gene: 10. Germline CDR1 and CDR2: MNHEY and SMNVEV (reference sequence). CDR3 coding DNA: TGTGCCAGCAGTTCCTGGGTTAGCGGGAGTGTCACCGGGGAGCTGTTTTTT. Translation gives CASSSWVSGSVTGELFF.

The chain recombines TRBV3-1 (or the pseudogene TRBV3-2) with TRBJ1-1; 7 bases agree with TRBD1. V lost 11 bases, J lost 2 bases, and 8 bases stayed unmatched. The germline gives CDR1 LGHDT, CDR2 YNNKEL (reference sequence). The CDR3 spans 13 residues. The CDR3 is CAASTGRNTEAFF. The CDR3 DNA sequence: TGTGCCGCCTCGACAGGGAGAAACACTGAAGCTTTCTTT.

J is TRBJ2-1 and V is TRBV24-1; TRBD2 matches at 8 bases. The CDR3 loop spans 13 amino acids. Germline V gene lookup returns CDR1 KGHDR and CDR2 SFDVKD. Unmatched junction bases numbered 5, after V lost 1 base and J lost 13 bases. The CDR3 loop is CATSDLGAGVQFF. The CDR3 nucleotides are TGTGCCACCAGTGATTTAGGAGCGGGAGTACAGTTCTTC.

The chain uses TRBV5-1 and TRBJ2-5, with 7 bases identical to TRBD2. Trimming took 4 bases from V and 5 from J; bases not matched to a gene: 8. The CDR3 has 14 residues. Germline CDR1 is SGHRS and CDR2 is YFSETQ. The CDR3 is CASSRASGEETQYF. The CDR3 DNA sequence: TGCGCCAGCAGCCGGGCTAGCGGTGAGGAGACCCAGTACTTC.

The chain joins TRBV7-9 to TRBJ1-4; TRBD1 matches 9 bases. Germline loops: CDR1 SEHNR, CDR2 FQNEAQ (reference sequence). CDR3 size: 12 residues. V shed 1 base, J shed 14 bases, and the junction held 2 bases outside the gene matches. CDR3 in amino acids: CASSLGTGALFF. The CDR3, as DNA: TGTGCCAGCAGCTTAGGGACAGGGGCGCTGTTTTTT.

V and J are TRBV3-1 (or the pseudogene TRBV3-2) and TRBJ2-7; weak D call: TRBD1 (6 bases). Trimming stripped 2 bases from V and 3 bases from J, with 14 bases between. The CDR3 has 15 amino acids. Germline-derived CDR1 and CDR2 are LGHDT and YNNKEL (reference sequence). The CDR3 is CASSQRYRENYEQYF. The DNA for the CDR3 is TGTGCCAGCAGCCAAAGGTACAGGGAGAACTACGAGCAGTACTTC.

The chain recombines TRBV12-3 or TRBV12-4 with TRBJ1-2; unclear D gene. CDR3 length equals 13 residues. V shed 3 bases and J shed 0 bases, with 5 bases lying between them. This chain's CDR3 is CASSFGANYGYTF. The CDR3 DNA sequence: TGTGCCAGCAGTTTCGGTGCTAACTATGGCTACACCTTC.

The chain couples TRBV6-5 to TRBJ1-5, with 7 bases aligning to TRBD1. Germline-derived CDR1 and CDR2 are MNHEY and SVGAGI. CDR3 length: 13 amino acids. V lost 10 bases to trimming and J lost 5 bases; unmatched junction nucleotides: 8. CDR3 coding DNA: TGTGCCACCTCCGGGACAGACGATCAGCCCCAGCATTTT. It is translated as CATSGTDDQPQHF.

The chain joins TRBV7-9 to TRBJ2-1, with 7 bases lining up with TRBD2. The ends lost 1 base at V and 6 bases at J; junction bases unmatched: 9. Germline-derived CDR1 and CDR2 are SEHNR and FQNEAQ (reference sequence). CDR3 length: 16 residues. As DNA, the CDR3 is TGTGCCAGCAGCTTAGAAACAGCGGGGCCGGGCAATGAGCAGTTCTTC. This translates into CASSLETAGPGNEQFF.

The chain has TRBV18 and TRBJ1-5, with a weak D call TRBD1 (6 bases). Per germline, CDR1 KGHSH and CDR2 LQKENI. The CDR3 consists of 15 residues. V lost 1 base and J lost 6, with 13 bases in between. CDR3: CASSPQGDLGQPQHF. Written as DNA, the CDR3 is TGTGCCAGCTCACCACAGGGGGACCTAGGTCAGCCCCAGCATTTT.

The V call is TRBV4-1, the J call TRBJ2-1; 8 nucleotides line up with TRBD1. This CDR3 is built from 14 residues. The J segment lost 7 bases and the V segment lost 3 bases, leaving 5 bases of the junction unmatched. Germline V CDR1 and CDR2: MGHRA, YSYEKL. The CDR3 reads CASSHRDRSNEQFF. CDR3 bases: TGCGCCAGCAGCCACCGGGACAGGTCAAATGAGCAGTTCTTC.

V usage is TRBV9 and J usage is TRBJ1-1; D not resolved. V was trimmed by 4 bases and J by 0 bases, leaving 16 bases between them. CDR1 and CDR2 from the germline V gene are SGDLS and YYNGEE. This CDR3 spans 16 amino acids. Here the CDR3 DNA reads TGTGCCAGCAGCCCCGCGGCGGGAGGTATGAACACTGAAGCTTTCTTT. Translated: CASSPAAGGMNTEAFF.

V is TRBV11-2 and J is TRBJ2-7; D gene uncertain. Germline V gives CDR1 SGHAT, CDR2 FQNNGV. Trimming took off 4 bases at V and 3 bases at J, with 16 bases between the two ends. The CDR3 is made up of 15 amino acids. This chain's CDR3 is CASSSHQVTDYEQYF. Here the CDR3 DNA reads TGTGCCAGCAGCTCGCATCAGGTTACAGACTACGAGCAGTACTTC.

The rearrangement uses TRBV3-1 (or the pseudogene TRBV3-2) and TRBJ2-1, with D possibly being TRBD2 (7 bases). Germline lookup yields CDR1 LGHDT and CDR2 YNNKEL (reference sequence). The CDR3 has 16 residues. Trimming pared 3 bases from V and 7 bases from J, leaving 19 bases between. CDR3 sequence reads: CASSQVQGGGYNEQFF. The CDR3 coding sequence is TGTGCCAGCAGCCAGGTCCAGGGAGGGGGGTATAATGAGCAGTTCTTC.

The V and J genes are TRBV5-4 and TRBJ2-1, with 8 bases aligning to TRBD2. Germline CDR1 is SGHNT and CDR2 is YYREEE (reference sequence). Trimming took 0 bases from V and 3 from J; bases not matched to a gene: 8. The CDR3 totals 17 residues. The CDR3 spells CASSLAKGGGLYNEQFF. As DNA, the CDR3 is TGTGCCAGCAGCTTGGCCAAAGGCGGGGGGCTCTACAATGAGCAGTTCTTC.

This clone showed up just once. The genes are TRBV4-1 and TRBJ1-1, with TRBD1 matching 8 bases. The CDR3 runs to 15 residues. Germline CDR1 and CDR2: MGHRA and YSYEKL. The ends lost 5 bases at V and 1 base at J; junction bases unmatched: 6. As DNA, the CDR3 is TGCGCCAGCAGCTTCCGACAGGGGAGGAACACTGAAGCTTTCTTT. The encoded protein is CASSFRQGRNTEAFF.

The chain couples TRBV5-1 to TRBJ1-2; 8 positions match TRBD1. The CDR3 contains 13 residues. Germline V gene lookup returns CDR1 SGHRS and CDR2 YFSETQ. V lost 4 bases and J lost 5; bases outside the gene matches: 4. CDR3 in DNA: TGCGCCAGCAGCCCGGGACAGGCTTATGGCTACACCTTC. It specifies CASSPGQAYGYTF.

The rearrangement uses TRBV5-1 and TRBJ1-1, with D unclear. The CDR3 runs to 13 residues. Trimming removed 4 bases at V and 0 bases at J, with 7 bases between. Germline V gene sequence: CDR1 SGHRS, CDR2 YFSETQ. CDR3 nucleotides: TGCGCCAGCAGCGTACAGCTGAACACTGAAGCTTTCTTT. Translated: CASSVQLNTEAFF.